Listed below are T cell receptor beta chains from one sample, sequenced in a study of blood T cell repertoires in COVID-19. Some clones are missing from TCRdb's copy, which holds only in-frame ones; the method was immunoSEQ multiplex PCR. There are about 300,000 clones in the sample; 75% to 90% occur only once, and 2% to 3% lies in the top ten. The sequenced sample was peripheral blood. The receptor source for this set is a man younger than 30 with active or convalescent COVID-19. CDR3s include the opening cysteine and the closing phenylalanine or tryptophan. Each record gives: D gene, clone size, J gene, V gene, CDR3 DNA, CDR3 protein. A D gene is named only where the DNA matches it firmly. Rows give clone size only sometimes, using once, few, many, or a class for an expanded clone.

>TRBD1|-|TRBJ1-5|TRBV15
TGTGCCACCAGCAGTGGGGGACAGTTAAATCAGCCCCAGCATTTT
CATSSGGQLNQPQHF
>TRBD2|-|TRBJ2-1|TRBV2
TGTGCCAGCAGTGGGACTAGCGAGATCTGGCCGTTCTTC
CASSGTSEIWPFF
>-|-|TRBJ2-3|TRBV11-3
TGTGCCAGCAGCCAAAGAAGTCTAGGCCAACCGTCTAGCACAGATACGCAGTATTTT
CASSQRSLGQPSSTDTQYF
>TRBD2|once|TRBJ2-2|TRBV4-1
TGCGCCAGCAGCCGGGAGGGCCTGGCCCCCGGGGAGCTGTTTTTT
CASSREGLAPGELFF
>-|-|TRBJ2-1|TRBV27
TGTGCCAGCAGCCAGCTCACAGGCTCAGGGCAGTTCTTC
CASSQLTGSGQFF
>TRBD1|-|TRBJ2-7|TRBV6-2/TRBV6-3
TGTGCCAGCAGTTACTCCCGGGACAGCGGCCGACGCGAGCAGTACTTC
CASSYSRDSGRREQYF
>-|once|TRBJ2-3|TRBV27
TGTGCCAGCAGTTCGACTAGCACAGATACGCAGTATTTT
CASSSTSTDTQYF
>TRBD1|-|TRBJ1-6|TRBV19
TGTGCCAGTAGTTCTCATCGGGACAGGGGATTTTCACCCCTCCACTTT
CASSSHRDRGFSPLHF
>TRBD2|many|TRBJ2-7|TRBV6-1
TGTGCCAGCAGTGAAGGACTAGCGGGTTCCTACGAGCAGTACTTC
CASSEGLAGSYEQYF
>TRBD1|-|TRBJ2-1|TRBV19
TGTGCCAGTAGTATCACGGGACAGTTCCCCAAGGAGCAGTTCTTC
CASSITGQFPKEQFF
>TRBD2|-|TRBJ2-3|TRBV6-5
TGTGCCAGCGTAAGCGGGGGTGGGAGGACAGATACGCAGTATTTT
CASVSGGGRTDTQYF
>TRBD2|once|TRBJ2-3|TRBV19
TGTGCCAGTAGTATCATTCTAGCGGGAGGGCCCACAGATACGCAGTATTTT
CASSIILAGGPTDTQYF
>-|few|TRBJ2-7|TRBV14
TGTGCCAGCAGCCAAGCCCCTCCCGCGAGCTCCTACGAGCAGTACTTC
CASSQAPPASSYEQYF